This TCR beta chain was obtained from a study of cytomegalovirus exposure and HLA in healthy donors. This clone was observed a few times. The CDR3 has 12 residues. Trimming removed 7 bases from V and 7 bases from J; junction bases left unmatched: 4. Germline V lookup: CDR1 SNHLY, CDR2 FYNNEI. Sequencing used immunoSEQ multiplex PCR; TCRdb keeps in-frame clones, though not all of them. The sample has 120,000 or so clones, more than 85% seen once. The J gene is TRBJ1-5, the V gene TRBV2, with 7 bases identical to TRBD1. This TCR was recovered from a young man in good health and CMV-seropositive. What was sequenced was PBMCs. This CDR3 is CASKTGSQPQHF. The DNA for the CDR3 is TGTGCCAGCAAGACAGGGAGCCAGCCCCAGCATTTT.